This TCR beta chain was obtained from a study of regulatory T cells in long-lasting Graves disease. Study-wide context: Patients with new Graves' disease had used antithyroid drugs below 3 months.

As to time point: newly diagnosed GD, antithyroid drugs for less than 3 months. The TCR library was prepared using RNA isolated from PBMCs. In Xi'an, China, an endocrinology department was the source of patients. According to the study, TCR beta libraries were built with iRepertoire HTBI primers and CDR3-region Arm-PCR. TCRdb re-derived calls from the multiplex PCR reads in MiXCR, one entry per CDR3 protein. The sample contains 550,000 or so distinct CDR3 sequences, 12% of which appear only once. The sample holds a few counts of this clonotype. Separately, the same data were catalogued under a study of T cells in Graves' hyperthyroidism and ophthalmopathy. From that report: Blood samples included most of the expanded thyroid clonotypes exceeding 0.001.

The source of this sequence is a woman in her 30s with Graves disease. The sample here was peripheral blood mononuclear cells (PBMCs), taken at new diagnosis, from a patient treated with antithyroid drugs.

The CDR3 loop is CSGDGTRGETQYF. The CDR3 DNA is TGCAGTGGGGACGGGACGAGAGGAGAGACCCAGTACTTC. The chain carries TRBV20-1 and TRBJ2-5; D may match TRBD1 or TRBD2 (5 bases each). Germline assignment: CDR1 DFQATT and CDR2 SNEGSKA (reference sequence). The CDR3 runs 13 residues. Trimming removed 7 bases at V and 4 bases at J, with 16 bases between.